This T cell receptor beta chain was sequenced during a study of shared clonotypes between healthy human individuals (dated by TCRdb to about 2020). For the study in its entirety: A few men and a couple of women, aged 18 to 49 years, made up the cohort. For each donor, three plates each were used for CD4 naive and CD4 memory, two plates were used for CD8 naive, and one plate was used for CD8 memory. To estimate repertoire size and how much clonotype sharing occurs between individuals, the study deeply sequenced the blood TCR repertoires of five healthy adults. To increase sequencing depth and limit assay-specific biases, different laboratories used diverse techniques to prepare libraries and sequence TCR repertoires. Between about 0.85 and 9.5 billion PBMCs per donor were obtained by leukapheresis.

Using the deep immunoSEQ assay, multiplex PCR amplified TCR CDR3 regions from genomic DNA. Genomic DNA extracted from each cell subset was distributed evenly over all wells of several immunoSEQ 96-well plates, and each plate served as one replicate. Each replicate PCR for sorted subsets received around 200 ng genomic DNA, equal to some 32,000 T cell genomes. The purified libraries were quantified using a Qubit 3.0 fluorometer, sized with a Bioanalyzer 2100, and then quantified again using the KAPA Library Quantification kit. Every immunoSEQ 96-well plate was sequenced on a separate single-read 150-cycle Illumina NextSeq 550 flow cell. Per the authors' processing: Because the immunoSEQ output included only junctional sequences and no quality scores, the filtering could not be the same as the filtering used for full-length reads. To assign V/J genes and CDR3, sequences were annotated against IMGT germline references using PyIR, a Python wrapper for IgBLAST v1.9. Any read was removed if the V/J assignment was weak (E-value above 1e-6), the CDR3 was missing, or the read contained stop codons, out-of-frame junctions, or ambiguous translated residues. A V3J clonotype was defined by an identical inferred V gene, J gene, and CDR3 amino acid sequence. The percentage overlap between two repertoires was calculated by dividing the number of shared unique clonotypes by the size of the smaller repertoire. Three approaches were used to assess repertoire richness: RTK rarefaction, the Chao1 estimator, and Recon v2.1 estimates of unobserved clonotypes. OLGA was used to compute generation probabilities for all TCRbeta clonotypes that the gDNA method yielded from several donors. Sourced from immuneACCESS, this table was stored by TCRdb with only in-frame sequences that have V and J called. A share of the clones is absent; for the studies checked, an unresolved V gene accounts for under half, and the remainder has no known explanation. V and J calls and clone size follow that table, whereas D and trimming were derived from the DNA. The table for this sample lists roughly 640,000 clones; over 65% of them were counted only once. Over 1.5% of the sample goes to the ten largest clones.

This clone has only one observation. No cognate antigen has been identified for it. The record has no base qualities; no much larger clone is one base away. General findings and caveats noted by the study authors: Compared with non-shared clonotypes, clonotypes shared by all four sorted-subset donors had higher generation probabilities. Incomplete sequencing was indicated by rarefaction of sorted-subset datasets, despite the large sequencing depth. Only blood was sampled, and tissue TCR repertoires likely differ from those in blood. Naive subsets generally had larger estimated clonotype richness than memory subsets did. Because the study included only a small number of donors, the genetic and exposure-history diversity represented was limited. Pairwise subsampling led to the expectation that sequencing depth would affect the degree of clonotype sharing among donors. When a few donors were compared, the shared fraction of clonotypes was roughly 4.8% for naive CD4, roughly 3.3% for naive CD8, more than 2% for memory CD4, and 0.3% to 0.5% for memory CD8.

Healthy HIV-negative adults with no recently reported acute infections or vaccinations were included as donors. All donors were Caucasian adults living in Nashville, Tennessee, USA. CD4+ T cells were enriched through magnetic negative selection, after which naive cells were positively selected on CD45RA and the remaining negative fraction served as the memory subset. Blood was collected by leukapheresis, and PBMCs were isolated by Ficoll-Histopaque density gradient centrifugation and then cryopreserved in liquid nitrogen vapor phase. Analytical flow cytometry was used to check the purity and quantity of each magnetically sorted T cell population. Genomic DNA was isolated from every sorted fraction and measured by UV absorbance on a Nanodrop 2000c. Counted from cysteine to phenylalanine, this CDR3 has 13 amino acids. CDR3 DNA only is kept here, 39 bases in frame from base 1. CDR1 and CDR2 were assigned from the germline V gene as SNHLY and FYNNEI. From V the trimming removes 11 bases and from J it removes 0 bases, while the gene matches leave 5 bases of the junction unaccounted for.

Sequenced: memory CD4+ T cells sorted from blood. What this sample's cell subset or site label stands for: CD45RA-negative fraction. The source of this sequence is a woman in her 30s in good health. This sequence uses TRBV2 and TRBJ1-1; 8 middle bases align to TRBD1. The encoded CDR3 is CASRTGLNTEAFF. At the DNA level, the sequence is TGTGCCTCCCGGACAGGGCTGAACACTGAAGCTTTCTTT.